Presented here are 3 T cell receptor beta chains from one specimen sequenced in a study of T cell responses to AZD1222 COVID-19 vaccine. Repertoires were generated with immunoSEQ multiplex PCR, while TCRdb's copy carries only in-frame clones and drops some. The sample consists of around 140,000 clones, roughly 92% of them appearing once. The material was peripheral blood, obtained on day 0 of AZD1222 vaccination. The source is an adult in good health.

This sequence joins TRBV18 and TRBJ1-1; D unresolved. Germline CDR1 reads KGHSH; CDR2 reads LQKENI. The V and J ends lost 1 base and 8 bases respectively, with 8 bases between them. This CDR3 is built from 12 residues. CDR3 nucleotides: TGTGCCAGCTCACCACTCCAACAGGAAGCTTTCTTT. It specifies CASSPLQQEAFF.

This clone appeared a few times. CDR3 DNA sequence: TGCGCCAGCAGCCAAGATTTTATGGGGGGCGGGTCACCCCTCCACTTT. Its translation is CASSQDFMGGGSPLHF. The V and J genes are TRBV4-1 and TRBJ1-6; D is possibly TRBD1 (6 bases). CDR1 is MGHRA, CDR2 YSYEKL, per germline. Trimming shortened V by 0 bases and J by 10 bases, and 16 bases separated the two germline ends. There are 16 residues in the CDR3.

This chain connects TRBV6-1 to TRBJ1-2; D possibly corresponds to TRBD1 (6 bases). The length of the CDR3 is 15 residues. Germline V gene data show CDR1 as MNHNS and CDR2 as SASEGT. Trimming cost V 2 bases and J 3 bases, with 13 bases left between them. The CDR3 sequence is CASSERGGVHYGYTF. CDR3 coding DNA: TGTGCCAGCAGTGAAAGGGGGGGAGTTCACTATGGCTACACCTTC.